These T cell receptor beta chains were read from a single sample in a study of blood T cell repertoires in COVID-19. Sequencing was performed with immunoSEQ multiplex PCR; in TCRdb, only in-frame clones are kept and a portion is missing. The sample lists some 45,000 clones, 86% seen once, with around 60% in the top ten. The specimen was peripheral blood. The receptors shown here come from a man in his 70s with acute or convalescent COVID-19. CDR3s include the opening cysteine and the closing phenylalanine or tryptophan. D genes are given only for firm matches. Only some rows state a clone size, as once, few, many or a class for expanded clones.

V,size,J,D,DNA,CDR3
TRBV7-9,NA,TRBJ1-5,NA,TGTGCCAGCAGCGGGAGGGGTGGGCGCAGCAATCAGCCCCAGCATTTT,CASSGRGGRSNQPQHF
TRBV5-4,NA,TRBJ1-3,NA,TGTGCCAGCAGCGAGGATGGGGGCGGAAACACCATATATTTT,CASSEDGGGNTIYF
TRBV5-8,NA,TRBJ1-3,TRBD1,TGTGCCAGCAGTCGAACCTTTGGGACAGGGGCTGGAAACACCATATATTTT,CASSRTFGTGAGNTIYF
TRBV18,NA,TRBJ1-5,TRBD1,TGTGCCAGCTCACCCGGGACAGGAAATCAGCCCCAGCATTTT,CASSPGTGNQPQHF
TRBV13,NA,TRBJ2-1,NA,TGTGCCAGCAGCTTCGCAGGGGCCTACAATGAGCAGTTCTTC,CASSFAGAYNEQFF
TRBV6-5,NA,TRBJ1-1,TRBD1,TGTGCCAGCAGGGAGACAGGGGCCACTGAAGCTTTCTTT,CASRETGATEAFF
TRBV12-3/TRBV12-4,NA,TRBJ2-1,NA,TGTGCCAGCAGTTTTAGCGCTGAGCAGTTCTTC,CASSFSAEQFF
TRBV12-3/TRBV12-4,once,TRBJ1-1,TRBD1,TGTGCCAGCAGCCAGGCTTACAGGGGGTGGGGATTT,CASSQAYRGWGF
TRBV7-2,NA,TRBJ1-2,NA,TGTGCCAGCAGCTTGGGAGGGTTGCGGCATGGCTACACCTTC,CASSLGGLRHGYTF
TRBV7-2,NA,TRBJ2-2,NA,TGTGCCAGCAGCTTAGCGACATACACCGGGGAGCTGTTTTTT,CASSLATYTGELFF
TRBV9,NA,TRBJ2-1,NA,TGTGCCAGCAGCGTCAGGGATGAGCAGTTCTTC,CASSVRDEQFF
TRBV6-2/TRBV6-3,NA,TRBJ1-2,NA,TGTGCCAGCAGTTCCCTAGATAGACAGCGTGGAAGAGCTGACTATGGCTACACCTTC,CASSSLDRQRGRADYGYTF
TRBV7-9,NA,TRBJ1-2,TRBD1,TGTGCCAGCAGCCAGGGAAGCTACACAACAGGGGGCGTTAATACCTTC,CASSQGSYTTGGVNTF
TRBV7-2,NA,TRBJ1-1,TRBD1,TGTGCCAGCAGCCGGGACAGGGGGAATACTGAAGCTTTCTTT,CASSRDRGNTEAFF
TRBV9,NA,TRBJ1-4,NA,TGTGCCAGCAGCGCCCTGGGTGGGGGCGCCCCTGAAAAACTGTTTTTT,CASSALGGGAPEKLFF
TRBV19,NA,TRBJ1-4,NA,TGTGCCAGTACCCCCATCCTAGACGGTGAAAAACTGTTTTTT,CASTPILDGEKLFF
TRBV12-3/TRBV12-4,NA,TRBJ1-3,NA,TGTGCCAGCAGTTTAGATCCCAGAAACACCATATATTTT,CASSLDPRNTIYF
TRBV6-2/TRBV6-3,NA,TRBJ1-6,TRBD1,TGTGCCAGCAGTCCGGGACAGGGAATAACACCCCTCCACTTT,CASSPGQGITPLHF
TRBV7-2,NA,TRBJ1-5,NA,TGTGCCAGCAGCTTAGATGGCCAGGGGAATCAGCCCCAGCATTTT,CASSLDGQGNQPQHF
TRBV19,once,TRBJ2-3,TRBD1,TGTGCCAGTAGTATTACACAGGGGATAGATACGCAGTATTTT,CASSITQGIDTQYF
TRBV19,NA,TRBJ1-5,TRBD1,TGTGCCAGTAGTCCAGGGAGAGGGGGCCTCAATCAGCCCCAGCATTTT,CASSPGRGGLNQPQHF
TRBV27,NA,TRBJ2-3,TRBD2,TGTGCCAGCAGTTCGGGGACTAGCGGGAGGGATACGCAGTATTTT,CASSSGTSGRDTQYF
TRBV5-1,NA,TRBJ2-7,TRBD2,TGCGCCAGCAGCTCTTTAGCGGGAGCAGGGGAGCAGTACTTC,CASSSLAGAGEQYF
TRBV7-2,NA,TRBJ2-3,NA,TGTGCCAGCAGCTTAGCGATGGCGGTTCCAGATACGCAGTATTTT,CASSLAMAVPDTQYF
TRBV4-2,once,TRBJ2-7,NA,TGTGCCAGCAGCCCCCAACTTACCGGACAAAGCTCCTACGAGCAGTACTTC,CASSPQLTGQSSYEQYF
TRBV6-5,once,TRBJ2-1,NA,TGTGCCAGCGGACCATCATGGAGGGACAATGAGCAGTTCTTC,CASGPSWRDNEQFF
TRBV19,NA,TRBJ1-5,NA,TGTGCCAGTAGTATACAGGAGGCTAGCAATCAGCCCCAGCATTTT,CASSIQEASNQPQHF
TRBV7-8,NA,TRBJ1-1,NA,TGTGCCAGCAGCCTCCAGGAGAACACTGAAGCTTTCTTT,CASSLQENTEAFF
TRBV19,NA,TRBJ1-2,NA,TGTGCCAGTAGTGTGGGGAACAGGGCACACTACTATGGCTACACCTTC,CASSVGNRAHYYGYTF
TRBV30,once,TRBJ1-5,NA,TGTGCCTGGAGTACAAGGGGAAATCAGCCCCAGCATTTT,CAWSTRGNQPQHF
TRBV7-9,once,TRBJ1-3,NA,TGTGCCAGCAGCTTGGGGGCCTGGGGAAACACCATATATTTT,CASSLGAWGNTIYF
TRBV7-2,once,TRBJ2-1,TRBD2,TGTGCCAGCAGTTCTAGCGGGAGGGGCTACAATGAGCAGTTCTTC,CASSSSGRGYNEQFF
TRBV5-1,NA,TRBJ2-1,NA,TGCGCCAGCAGCTTGGGAGTGGGAGCGGGCTCCTACAATGAGCAGTTCTTC,CASSLGVGAGSYNEQFF
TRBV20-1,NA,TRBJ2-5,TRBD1,TGCAGTGCTACTGACTTGACAGGGGGTTTGGAGACCCAGTACTTC,CSATDLTGGLETQYF
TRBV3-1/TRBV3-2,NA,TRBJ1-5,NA,TGTGCCAGCAGCCGCCCAGGGGCGGGTCAGCCCCAGCATTTT,CASSRPGAGQPQHF
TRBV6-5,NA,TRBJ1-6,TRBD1,TGTGCCAGCAGTAGAAATACAGGGGTAGGATCACCCCTCCACTTT,CASSRNTGVGSPLHF
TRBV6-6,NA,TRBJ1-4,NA,TGTGCCAGCAGTCCTCGTTCTGCAACTAATGAAAAACTGTTTTTT,CASSPRSATNEKLFF
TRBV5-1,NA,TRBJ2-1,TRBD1,TGCGCCAGCAGCTTCGACAGGGCGAGCTCCTACAATGAGCAGTTCTTC,CASSFDRASSYNEQFF
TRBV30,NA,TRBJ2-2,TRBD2,TGTGCCTGGTCCGGGCGGGGACTAGCTTTGTCCGGGGAGCTGTTTTTT,CAWSGRGLALSGELFF
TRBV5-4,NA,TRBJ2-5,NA,TGTGCCAGCAGCTTTACTAGTCTGGAGACCCAGTACTTC,CASSFTSLETQYF
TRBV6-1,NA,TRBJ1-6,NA,TGTGCCAGCACTGAACAGGGCGTGTGGAATAATTCACCCCTCCACTTT,CASTEQGVWNNSPLHF
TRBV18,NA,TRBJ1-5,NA,TGTGCCAGCTCACCGAATCGAGACAGAGGACAGCCCCAGCATTTT,CASSPNRDRGQPQHF
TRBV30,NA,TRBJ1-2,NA,TGTGCCTGGAACAGCGGGCCCTATGGCTACACCTTC,CAWNSGPYGYTF
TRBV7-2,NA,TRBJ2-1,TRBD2,TGTGCCAGCAGCCGGACTAGCGGGAGGCCCAGCTCCTACAATGAGCAGTTCTTC,CASSRTSGRPSSYNEQFF
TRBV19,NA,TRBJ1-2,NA,TGTGCCAGTAGAGGCAGGGTTAGTAACTATGGCTACACCTTC,CASRGRVSNYGYTF
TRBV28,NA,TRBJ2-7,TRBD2,TGTGCCAGCAGTTTAGAGACTAGCGGCAGCGGAGAGCAGTACTTC,CASSLETSGSGEQYF
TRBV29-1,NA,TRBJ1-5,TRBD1,TGCAGCGTAGGGACAGGCGTAAGGAATCAGCCCCAGCATTTT,CSVGTGVRNQPQHF
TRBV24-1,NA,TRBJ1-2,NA,TGTGCCACCAGTCAGGACAGCGGGGTTTCCTACACCTTC,CATSQDSGVSYTF